This T cell receptor (beta chain) emerged from a study of blood T cell repertoires in COVID-19 (dated by TCRdb to the early 2020s). With respect to the entire study: The collaborator samples originated in the United States, Italy and Spain and spanned the acute and convalescent phases of COVID-19. Samples came from the ongoing ImmuneRACE study (first 160 participants) plus 1,254 subjects from 6 global collaborators. Where available, HLA class I and class II types were taken from metadata supplied by the sample provider and were not determined by assay-based typing. The material from the prospective study consisted of cDNA or gDNA derived from T cells, B-cell-depleted T cells, or PBMCs. The repertoires were released in a freely available public database meant as a resource for research on the immune response to SARS-CoV-2. The dataset comprised deeply sampled blood TCRbeta repertoires from subjects exposed to, actively infected with, or recovered from COVID-19. A de-identified subject ID, COVID-19 status, age in years and sex were almost always included in the sample metadata.

Based on the germline V gene (reference sequence), the CDR1 and CDR2 sequences are SEHNR and FQNEAQ. Trimming costs V 2 bases and J 6 bases, and their ends lie 10 bases apart. Including cysteine and phenylalanine, the CDR3 has 13 amino acids. The DNA shown is the 39-base CDR3, in frame from base 1. TCRbeta CDR3 regions were amplified from genomic DNA using the immunoSEQ Assay, a bias-controlled multiplex PCR. On the study's bioinformatics: Nucleated cell counts per sample were estimated from amplification of reference gene primers within the assay. To quantify the absolute abundance of each unique TCRbeta CDR3 rearrangement, sequence reads were collapsed and filtered. For each sample, productive Simpson clonality was calculated by taking the square root of Simpson's diversity index across productive rearrangements. This immuneACCESS table, as held by TCRdb, lists in-frame sequences with V and J called but not all clones. Of the missing ones, under half trace to an unresolved V gene in checked studies; the others have no known cause. V, J and clone size derive from that table, while D and trimming were established from the DNA sequence. The sample table holds about 140,000 clones, of which approximately 89% were seen once. The ten largest clonotypes hold around 26% of the sample.

With respect to this clone: What antigen it recognizes has not been identified. It has no much larger one-base neighbor in the sample; base qualities were not kept.

Points the paper makes about the study in general: Clinical and demographic metadata were provided uncurated, with the amount varying by source and participant.

Whole blood was collected in K2EDTA tubes by collaborating institutions according to the institutions' own protocols. For TCRbeta analysis, collaborators shipped samples as frozen whole blood, isolated PBMCs, or DNA extracted from either of those sample types. This receptor was taken from a human donor in a cohort sampled during active COVID-19. The chain is assembled from TRBV7-9 and TRBJ1-1; there is no confident call for the D gene. The sequenced material came from peripheral blood. This receptor has the CDR3 CASSLTGGAEAFF. The sequenced DNA: TGTGCCAGCAGCTTAACGGGCGGGGCTGAAGCTTTCTTT. Beyond the CDR3, the reference TRBV7-9 and TRBJ1-1 genes provide the residues; the full variable domain reads: DTGVSQNPRHKITKRGQNVTFRCDPISEHNRLYWYRQTLGQGPEFLTYFQNEAQLEKSRLLSDRFSAERPKGSFSTLEIQRTEQGDSAMYLCASSLTGGAEAFFGQGTRLTVV.